This entry lists 5 T cell receptor beta chains sequenced from one sample in a study of T cells in Graves' hyperthyroidism and ophthalmopathy. The source material, RNA transcripts, was used to amplify TCR beta CDR3 regions. In the first-round RT-PCR of the TCR CDR3, the HTBI primer set was used. One entry per CDR3 protein results from TCRdb running MiXCR on the multiplex PCR reads. Among around 560,000 distinct CDR3 sequences listed, 16% were seen once. Sample: blood. All receptors derive from a woman under 30 with Graves' hyperthyroidism.

This clonotype occurred once. This chain uses TRBV19 with TRBJ2-3; a possible D gene is TRBD1 (6 bases). There are 16 residues in the CDR3. V was trimmed by 5 bases and J by 6 bases, leaving 21 bases between them. Germline values: CDR1 LNHDA, CDR2 SQIVND (reference sequence). CDR3 in DNA: TGTGCCAGTAGTCCCTGGCAGGGCCTAACAGGGGATACGCAGTATTTT. It is translated as CASSPWQGLTGDTQYF. The full variable domain, rest sourced from reference TRBV19 and TRBJ2-3, is DGGITQSPKYLFRKEGQNVTLSCEQNLNHDAMYWYRQDPGQGLRLIYYSQIVNDFQKGDIAEGYSVSREKKESFPLTVTSAQKNPTAFYLCASSPWQGLTGDTQYFGPGTRLTVL.

This clonotype turned up a few times. The chain is built from TRBV30 and TRBJ2-1, with TRBD2 matching 13 bases. J was trimmed by 10 bases and V by 4 bases; bases with no gene match: 10. The CDR3 loop spans 15 amino acids. Looked up from germline, CDR1 is GTSNPN and CDR2 is SVGIG (reference sequence). The DNA of the CDR3 is TGTGCCTGGACCCGACTAGCGGGAGGTGCAGGGGAGCAGTTCTTC. This sequence encodes CAWTRLAGGAGEQFF.

The table lists this clonotype with a few counts. The chain joins TRBV28 to TRBJ2-5, with D possibly TRBD2 on 5 matching bases. Looked up from germline, CDR1 is MDHEN and CDR2 is SYDVKM. The CDR3 totals 12 residues. The V and J ends lost 2 bases and 9 bases respectively, with 10 bases between them. Here the CDR3 reads CASSLRRGPQYF. Here the CDR3 DNA reads TGTGCCAGCAGTTTAAGGCGAGGGCCCCAGTACTTC. The whole variable domain, remainder taken from reference TRBV28 and TRBJ2-5, is DVKVTQSSRYLVKRTGEKVFLECVQDMDHENMFWYRQDPGLGLRLIYFSYDVKMKEKGDIPEGYSVSREKKERFSLILESASTNQTSMYLCASSLRRGPQYFGPGTRLLVL.

This clonotype turned up a few times. The chain has TRBV10-2 and TRBJ2-5, with 8 nucleotides matching TRBD1. Germline CDR1 is WSHSY and CDR2 is SAAADI. Germline trimming cut 6 bases from V and 2 bases from J; bases unmatched to any gene: 5. This CDR3 has 14 residues. Written as DNA, the CDR3 is TGCGCCAGCAGGCCCGGGACAGGACAAGAGACCCAGTACTTC. Translating it yields CASRPGTGQETQYF.

This clonotype was counted at least ten times. DNA of the CDR3: TGTGCCAGCAGTACTCCGGGACTCGACACAGATACGCAGTATTTT. As protein: CASSTPGLDTDTQYF. The rearrangement uses TRBV28 and TRBJ2-3, with D possibly being TRBD2 (6 bases). The V and J ends lost 5 bases and 2 bases respectively, with 14 bases between them. CDR3 length: 15 amino acids. The germline V gene has CDR1 MDHEN and CDR2 SYDVKM.